This T cell receptor (beta chain) was profiled in a study of cytomegalovirus exposure and HLA in healthy donors (dated by TCRdb to about 2017). About the full investigation: In an earlier analysis of 550 to 750 of the donors, around 290 Gb of sequence data and 95 million to 130 million unique TCR beta sequences from about 190 million T cells were reported. To study patterns of TCR occurrence, a later analysis re-analyzed previously published TCR beta repertoires from 650 to 750 donors and added high-resolution HLA genotyping. In the later analysis, no new phenotypic data were used to find candidate immune exposures; instead, reliance was placed on TCR beta sequences and their occurrence across donors. Every repertoire in the discovery cohort had been generated on one and the same sequencing platform. Roughly 5 DR-DQ haplotypes were handled as single units for association and clustering, since linkage in the cohort was strong. Both class I and class II loci were covered by HLA typing, at four-digit resolution. High-throughput TCR immunosequencing, statistical association of individual TCRs with disease status, and machine learning were combined to predict cytomegalovirus infection status. Besides the first cohort of 666 subjects, a separate validation cohort made up of 120 different subjects was used. On average, 235,054 unique TCR beta nucleotide sequences were sequenced per donor among a few hundred genotyped donors of the cohort, with roughly 18% of those sequences being non-productive. Around 300 gigabases of sequencing data and approximately 85 million unique TCR sequences were included in an early release covering roughly 700 HLA-typed donors. Donor age, sex, ethnicity and CMV serostatus were compiled alongside the repertoire data. A later genetic analysis used genome-wide SNP genotypes for about 65% of the 666 donors, treating that subset as a discovery cohort. The study aimed to test whether cataloging public T cell receptors could reveal signatures of past pathogen exposure. The study profiled the T cell repertoires of hundreds of subjects by immunosequencing and related them to cytomegalovirus serostatus. An earlier analysis of more than 450 of the donors used high-throughput TCR beta sequencing to judge whether each TCR beta V gene segment behaved as functional or pseudogenic. Among the roughly 400 genotyped donors, around 81% belonged to the genetic ancestry cluster associated with self-reported Caucasian donors. Typing coverage varied by locus: roughly 629-640 donors for A, B, C, DRB1 and DQB1; roughly 520 for DQA1; about 570 for DPA1; approximately 470 for DPB1.

Libraries came from the immunoSEQ multiplex PCR assay. For the multiplex PCR, a mixture combining 60 forward primers for TCR Vbeta segments and 13 reverse primers for TCR Jbeta segments was used. The CDR3 region of rearranged TCR beta genes was amplified from genomic DNA with a multiplex PCR assay. On the Illumina HiSeq System, the amplified TCR beta libraries were sequenced as 87-base-pair reads. From the authors' description of their analysis: A later analysis tallied roughly 76 million unique TCR beta chains across the 550 to 850 repertoires, and 10 million to 11 million of those chains were shared by two or more donors. To remove PCR and sequencing errors, raw reads were error-corrected and collapsed into unique sequences using a nearest-neighbor algorithm that merged closely related sequences. CDR3 sequences were aligned to IMGT reference sequences to assign V, D and J gene segments. For a sequence to be retained, a match of at least six nucleotides was required to both a V gene segment and a J gene segment. A rearrangement was called productive if the CDR3 had no stop codons and remained in frame with V and J, and every other rearrangement was called non-productive. CDR3 was defined by IMGT convention, running from the second conserved V-encoded cysteine to the conserved J-encoded phenylalanine. The earlier analysis of about 610 of the donors excluded any sequence lacking an unambiguous match to a single V gene segment. An earlier analysis of over 450 of the donors classified V segments as functional when productive rearrangements were above 56.7% and as segregating when the standard deviation between donors was above 5%. To diagnose cytomegalovirus status from the catalog of TCR beta chain sequences, a statistical classification framework was built. V and J gene assignment, in a later analysis, came from comparing TCR nucleotide sequences with IMGT/GENE-DB human TR gene sequences. A later analysis assigned CDR3 sequences and most-parsimonious VDJ recombination scenarios with the TCRdist pipeline. In a later analysis, every TCR beta chain was defined by the combination of its CDR3 amino acid sequence and its V-gene family, and reads without a unique V-gene family were dropped. As a way to deal with suspected cross-contamination and a sequencing artifact, a later analysis dropped roughly 600 nucleotide sequences that were highly shared and had low generation probability. A later analysis calculated a clonal expansion index for each public chain from normalized within-repertoire ranks of inferred template counts. A later analysis computed generation probabilities with a VDJ recombination model fitted to out-of-frame rearrangements, and checked the results against IGoR. Hypergeometric tests were used in a later analysis to score TCR-TCR, TCR-HLA and TCR-CMV co-occurrence, with a repertoire-size bias correction applied to the TCR pairs. In a later analysis, false discovery rates were estimated by permuting HLA or CMV assignments 20 times. A later analysis grouped co-occurring TCRs with DBSCAN, adding TCRdist sequence similarity when clustering within HLA-allele-positive subsets. For co-occurrence clustering, repertoires with fewer than 30,000 or more than 120,000 public chains were excluded, along with several repertoires with anomalous nucleotide sharing. TCRdb carries this immuneACCESS record with in-frame sequences only. Its versions omit some clonotypes, under half of them owing to an unresolved V gene in the studies checked, with the rest unexplained. V, J and clone size are those of that table, while D and trimming were read from the DNA. The sample table records 150,000 to 200,000 clones; about 80% of these occur just once. Jointly, the top ten make up around 4.3% of the sample.

The trim is 6 bases for V and 6 bases for J, with a gap of 15 bases between the germline ends. Taken from the germline V gene (reference sequence), the CDR1 and CDR2 loops are SGHNT and YYREEE. Inclusive of the bounding cysteine and phenylalanine, the CDR3 is 14 residues long. Only the CDR3 portion is preserved as DNA: 42 bases, with reading frame beginning at the first base. General conclusions and limits of the study: In an earlier analysis of more than 500 of the donors, most TCR beta V segments appeared in productive rearrangements about 90% or about 30% of the time, broadly matching IMGT annotations. The earlier analysis of 587 of the donors excluded approximately 15 rarely observed V segments, including chromosome 9 orphons, because counts were too low. A further reported finding was that TCR beta sequences accurately predicted the HLA-A and HLA-B alleles for most subjects in the first cohort. Correlated functional status among segregating V segments might reflect linkage disequilibrium, but an unknown experimental factor could not be ruled out. HLA typing was unavailable for some donors at each locus, so association tests used only the typed subset. According to a later genetic analysis, donors in an Asian-associated ancestry cluster had fewer N-insertions in productive TCRs than the roughly 670-donor mean. Three of the identified cytomegalovirus-associated TCR beta chains were confirmed in vitro to be specific for cytomegalovirus antigens. CMV serostatus was the only immune exposure information available for the cohort. In a later analysis, the rate of TCR association differed among HLA loci, with DRB1 alleles having the most associated TCRs and HLA-C alleles having the fewest. A later genetic analysis associated a missense DCLRE1C variant with V-gene and J-gene trimming of TCR beta chains, and an independent cohort replicated the association. The classifier was reported to diagnose cytomegalovirus status with high specificity and sensitivity in both the original and validation cohorts. It was suggested by the authors that the approach could potentially be generalized to other disease states and immunological phenotypes. A cluster of highly shared sequence variants was judged likely to represent a technical artifact of the sequencing pipeline. Because the 87-base-pair reads could not distinguish some IMGT-functional V segments, including TRBV6-2 and TRBV6-3, those segments were excluded. The presence/absence analyses assumed that sequencing depth was roughly uniform across donors, and that assumption may not be true. While some public TCRs were present in many individuals, most TCR sequences turned up only very rarely across donors. Assigning TCR associations to individual alleles was difficult when HLA alleles, especially DR and DQ, strongly co-occurred. In a later analysis, HLA-associated TCR beta chains showed more clonal expansion and lower generation probabilities than non-associated chains that were equally common. According to a later analysis, most CMV-associated TCR beta chains appeared to be HLA-restricted, and the HLA associations seemed to be driven largely by CMV exposure. In this cohort, only TCR beta chains were sequenced, and detectable features were limited by the absence of alpha or paired-chain data. A later analysis associated some 17,000 TCR beta sequences with specific HLA alleles at a false discovery rate of 0.05. A total of 164 TCR beta chains were listed by the study as associated with cytomegalovirus. In a later analysis, several top co-occurrence clusters were reported to appear linked to parvovirus B19, influenza, CMV and Epstein-Barr virus.

The cohort consisted of some 730 healthy bone marrow donors. At the time of sampling, every cohort member was nominally healthy, though immune exposures that went unrecorded were likely present. The donor was CMV seropositive and belonged to the group of 250 to 350 seropositive cohort members. Each donor provided a peripheral blood sample, and peripheral blood mononuclear cells were used for TCR beta sequencing. Genomic DNA extraction from the blood cell samples was performed with the Qiagen DNeasy Blood Extraction Kit. Regarding this clone: Its target antigen remains unknown. No qualities accompany the bases; no much larger clone lies one base away.

Source material: PBMCs. The V and J genes are TRBV5-4 and TRBJ2-2; TRBD1 might be the D gene, on 7 matching bases. The clonotype comes from a woman aged 30 to 39 in good health and CMV-seropositive. The CDR3 sequence is CASTSGGGSGELFF. The sequence in DNA is TGTGCCAGCACTTCCGGAGGGGGCTCCGGGGAGCTGTTTTTT.